This T cell receptor beta chain was sequenced in a study of T-cell memory formation after mild COVID-19. Turning to this clonotype: Its antigen is still unknown.

TCRdb itself ran the 5' RACE reads through MiXCR, one entry per CDR3 protein. Seen here are hundreds of thousands of distinct CDR3 sequences, just over 20% observed once, and the top ten hold under 15%. Study-wide points: Several responding clones turned up in pre-infection memory, indicating that cross-reactive memory may have taken part.

Germline lookup yields CDR1 KGHDR and CDR2 SFDVKD. The ends were cut back, 3 bases at V and 8 bases at J, with 12 bases in the middle. The CDR3 has 13 residues. The sequencing sample was made of PBMCs or a T cell subset sorted from them (not recorded which). The V and J genes are TRBV24-1 and TRBJ1-2, with D uncertain. This TCR was sampled from an adult woman who had mild COVID-19 (a few samples of this study predate the infection). Cell type and time point are not known. Here the CDR3 DNA reads TGTGCCACCAGTGATCCTTCCCAGTGGGGCTACACCTTC. Protein: CATSDPSQWGYTF.